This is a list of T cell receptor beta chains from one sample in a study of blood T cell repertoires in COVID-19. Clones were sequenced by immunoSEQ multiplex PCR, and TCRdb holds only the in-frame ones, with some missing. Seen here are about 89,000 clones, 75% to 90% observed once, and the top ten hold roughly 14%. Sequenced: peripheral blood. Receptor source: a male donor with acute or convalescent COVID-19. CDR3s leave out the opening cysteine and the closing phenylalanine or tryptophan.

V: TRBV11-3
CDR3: ASSVQNEAF

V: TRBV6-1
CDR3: ASSEQGMSSPLH

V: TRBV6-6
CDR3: ASSDSTDTQY

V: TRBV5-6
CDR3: ASSTRQGAQQPQH

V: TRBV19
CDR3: ASSMPGGEDTQY

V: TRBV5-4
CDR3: ASSSGGTANTGELF

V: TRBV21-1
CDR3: ASRKGLSFANTGELF

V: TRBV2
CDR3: ASSSGTGLGAF

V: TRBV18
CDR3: ASSVDRARPQH

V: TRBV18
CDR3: ASSPFQGESGYT

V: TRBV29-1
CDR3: SVSGPAGNTEAF

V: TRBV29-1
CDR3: SARLTTGDEQF

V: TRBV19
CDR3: ASSPLAGSSTDTQY

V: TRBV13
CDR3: ASSRAGEQY

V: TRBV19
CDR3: ASTNRGTGGFYGYT